This T cell receptor beta chain was found in a study of blood T cell repertoires in COVID-19 (dated by TCRdb to 2018 to 2021). In terms of the full investigation: Collaborator samples came from the United States, Italy and Spain and covered acute and convalescent phases of COVID-19. The prospective study material was composed of cDNA or gDNA derived from T cells, B-cell-depleted T cells, or PBMCs. The dataset comprised deeply sampled blood TCRbeta repertoires from subjects exposed to, actively infected with, or recovered from COVID-19. The repertoires were released in a freely available public database meant as a resource for research on the immune response to SARS-CoV-2. Samples came from the ongoing ImmuneRACE study (first 160 participants) plus 1,254 subjects from 6 global collaborators. A de-identified subject ID, COVID-19 status, age in years and sex were almost always included in the sample metadata. Where available, HLA class I and class II types were taken from metadata supplied by the sample provider and were not determined by assay-based typing.

For CDR1 and CDR2, the germline V gene lists SGHTA and FQGNSA. From the cysteine through the valine, the CDR3 covers 15 amino acids. The DNA shown is the 45-base CDR3, in frame from base 1. Deletion took 1 base off V and 3 bases off J, with a span of 13 bases between the germline ends. TCRbeta CDR3 regions were amplified from genomic DNA by means of the immunoSEQ Assay, a bias-controlled multiplex PCR. In the authors' own workflow: Nucleated cell counts per sample were estimated from amplification of reference gene primers within the assay. Sequence reads were collapsed and filtered to measure the absolute abundance of every unique TCRbeta CDR3 rearrangement. For each sample, productive Simpson clonality was calculated by taking the square root of Simpson's diversity index across productive rearrangements. This immuneACCESS table, as held by TCRdb, lists in-frame sequences with V and J called but not all clones. Of the missing ones, under half trace to an unresolved V gene in checked studies; the others have no known cause. D and trimming were read from the DNA, whereas the V and J calls and clone size are those reported in that table. The sample table records 230,000 or so clones; around 88% of these occur just once. Jointly, the top ten make up about 2.3% of the sample.

A note on this clone: The antigen this receptor binds is unknown. Nothing much larger sits one base from this clone, and base qualities are not available.

Enrolling through a virtual design, the prospective study's participants ranged in age from roughly 18 to 95 years and lived across more than 20 United States geographic areas. To assign participants to cohorts, the prospective study relied on clinical history that participants themselves reported in a screening survey and a study questionnaire. In the prospective study, whole blood, serum and a nasopharyngeal or oropharyngeal swab were collected from each participant by mobile phlebotomists. Participants in the prospective study had the option to provide additional blood draws and questionnaires over a 2-month period. Before DNA extraction, prospective study blood samples were shipped either frozen or at room temperature. General conclusions and limits of the study: How much clinical and demographic metadata was included differed by source and by participant, and the metadata was provided uncurated.

Sequencing was performed on PBMCs or T cells enriched from blood (not recorded which). This TCR derives from a woman between 40 and 55 years old with acute COVID-19. The sequence is built from TRBV7-2 and TRBJ2-7, with the identity of the D gene unclear. The CDR3 region: CASSLGVPSIYEQYV. The nucleotides read TGTGCCAGCAGCTTAGGAGTCCCCTCCATCTACGAGCAGTACGTC.